The next 32 T cell receptor beta chains were all read from a single sample in a study of blood T cell repertoires in COVID-19. Using immunoSEQ multiplex PCR, the repertoire was profiled, and TCRdb retains in-frame clones only, with some absent. The sample contains around 260,000 clones, around 87% of which appear only once. Sequenced sample: peripheral blood. The receptors were sampled from a woman between 35 and 50 years old who had recovered from COVID-19.

The chain links TRBV5-1 to TRBJ1-1; D is uncertain. CDR1 SGHRS and CDR2 YFSETQ come from the germline V gene. The V gene lost 0 bases and the J gene lost 0 bases, with 15 bases spanning the gap. The CDR3 has 17 amino acids. CDR3 nucleotides: TGCGCCAGCAGCTTGGGTGGTCCTAGGAGCATGAACACTGAAGCTTTCTTT. The encoded protein is CASSLGGPRSMNTEAFF.

The gene calls are TRBV30 and TRBJ1-2; D may be TRBD1 (6 bases). CDR3 length: 11 residues. Germline V gene lookup returns CDR1 GTSNPN and CDR2 SVGIG (reference sequence). V lost 5 bases and J 10 bases, leaving 14 bases between the germline ends. The chain's CDR3 is CAWWTVSAYTF. CDR3 bases: TGTGCCTGGTGGACAGTATCTGCCTACACCTTC. Full variable domain (outside the CDR3, taken from reference TRBV30 and TRBJ1-2): SQTIHQWPATLVQPVGSPLSLECTVEGTSNPNLYWYRQAAGRGLQLLFYSVGIGQISSEVPQNLSASRPQDRQFILSSKKLLLSDSGFYLCAWWTVSAYTFGSGTRLTVV.

This clone was seen only a few times. The chain employs TRBV27 and TRBJ2-5; D is possibly TRBD1 (5 bases). Germline CDR1 MNHEY, CDR2 SMNVEV (reference sequence). The CDR3 loop spans 15 amino acids. V was shortened by 2 bases and J by 1 base, with 11 bases between the two germline ends. The DNA for the CDR3 is TGTGCCAGCAGTTTAAGAGACAGCCTCCAAGAGACCCAGTACTTC. It is translated as CASSLRDSLQETQYF.

The chain uses TRBV18 and TRBJ2-3; TRBD1 matches at 9 bases. The CDR3 runs 15 residues. Germline CDR1 and CDR2: KGHSH and LQKENI. The J segment lost 5 bases and the V segment lost 3 bases, leaving 6 bases of the junction unmatched. Written as DNA, the CDR3 is TGTGCCAGCTCACCGAACAGGGGGCCGAAAGATACGCAGTATTTT. Encoded protein: CASSPNRGPKDTQYF.

In its sample, this clone was seen once. The chain combines TRBV3-1 (or the pseudogene TRBV3-2) with TRBJ1-1; maybe TRBD1 (5 bases). Germline CDR1 reads LGHDT; CDR2 reads YNNKEL (reference sequence). V was pared by 0 bases and J by 4 bases, with 9 bases between. CDR3 length: 14 amino acids. CDR3 loop: CASSQDLGGTEAFF. The CDR3 nucleotides read TGTGCCAGCAGCCAAGATCTGGGGGGCACTGAAGCTTTCTTT.

The chain couples TRBV27 to TRBJ2-7, with a tentative D call TRBD1 (5 bases). V lost 1 base and J lost 1, with 11 bases in between. The CDR3 runs 15 residues. The germline gives CDR1 MNHEY, CDR2 SMNVEV (reference sequence). The CDR3 region has the DNA TGTGCCAGCAGTTTATGGCCCAGGGCATCCTACGAGCAGTACTTC. It translates to CASSLWPRASYEQYF.

V is TRBV7-2 and J is TRBJ1-1, with D possibly TRBD1 on 5 matching bases. V shed 4 bases and J shed 1 base, with 16 bases lying between them. This CDR3 is 16 amino acids long. The germline V gene has CDR1 SGHTA and CDR2 FQGNSA. CDR3 protein: CASSSGNLKPNTEAFF. Here the CDR3 DNA reads TGTGCCAGCAGCTCAGGGAACTTAAAACCGAACACTGAAGCTTTCTTT.

The DNA for the CDR3 is TGCGCCAGCAGCCACCCTAGCGGGGGGGTCTCCGGGGAGCTGTTTTTT. Amino acids: CASSHPSGGVSGELFF. The chain couples TRBV5-1 to TRBJ2-2; 12 bases line up with TRBD2. Germline CDR1 SGHRS, CDR2 YFSETQ. The CDR3 has 16 residues. V was pared by 4 bases and J by 6 bases, with 7 bases of the junction left unmatched.

The rearrangement links TRBV5-1 to TRBJ2-1; D is unclear. V was trimmed by 7 bases and J by 1 base, leaving 9 bases between them. The CDR3 covers 13 residues. Germline CDR1 SGHRS, CDR2 YFSETQ. CDR3 sequence (DNA): TGCGCCAGCGCAGCCGGGTCCTACAATGAGCAGTTCTTC. This translates into CASAAGSYNEQFF.

The genes are TRBV11-2 and TRBJ2-7, with a tentative D call TRBD1 (5 bases). The CDR3 runs to 12 residues. V was trimmed by 5 bases and J by 4 bases, leaving 9 bases between them. From germline, CDR1 is SGHAT and CDR2 FQNNGV. In nucleotides, the CDR3 is TGTGCCAGCAGCGACGACAGTTACGAGCAGTACTTC. Its protein product is CASSDDSYEQYF.

The chain is built from TRBV7-2 and TRBJ1-1; tentatively, D is TRBD1 (5 bases). The germline V and J ends were trimmed by 6 bases and 5 bases, with 13 bases remaining between them. The CDR3 sequence is 13 residues long. Germline CDR1 and CDR2: SGHTA and FQGNSA. The CDR3 DNA follows: TGTGCCAGCAGACCCCCGGGGGGGACTGAAGCTTTCTTT. The encoded protein is CASRPPGGTEAFF.

The chain carries TRBV5-1 and TRBJ2-2; 9 bases line up with TRBD1. The CDR3 totals 16 residues. Germline CDR1 is SGHRS and CDR2 is YFSETQ. After removal of 7 bases from V and 4 bases from J, the junction contained 11 bases not matched to a gene. The DNA of the CDR3 is TGCGCCAGCCGGAAAACGGGACAGGGTAGCACCGGGGAGCTGTTTTTT. Translation gives CASRKTGQGSTGELFF.

This clone showed up many times. The chain uses TRBV5-4 and TRBJ2-1, with D perhaps TRBD2 (7 bases). The CDR3 loop spans 15 amino acids. The germline CDR1 and CDR2 sequences are SGHNT and YYREEE (reference sequence). V was cut by 4 bases and J by 3 bases, with 14 bases left in between. CDR3 sequence (DNA): TGTGCCAGCAGCCCGGGGGGCCAACTCTACAATGAGCAGTTCTTC. Its protein is CASSPGGQLYNEQFF.

The rearrangement joins TRBV5-4 to TRBJ2-1; the match to TRBD2 covers 14 bases. Germline values: CDR1 SGHNT, CDR2 YYREEE (reference sequence). After removal of 4 bases from V and 10 bases from J, the junction contained 7 bases not matched to a gene. The CDR3 has 15 amino acids. In DNA form, the CDR3 reads TGTGCCAGCAGCAGGACTAGCGGGGGGCCAGGGGAGCAGTTCTTC. It specifies CASSRTSGGPGEQFF.

The table lists this clone with a count of one. V and J are TRBV5-6 and TRBJ2-7, with D possibly matching TRBD2 (6 bases). Germline lookup yields CDR1 SGHDT and CDR2 YYEEEE. V lost 6 bases, J lost 2 bases, and 18 bases lay in between. The CDR3 contains 15 residues. The CDR3 nucleotides are TGTGCCAGCACCATTGGCACCGGGGGTCCCTACGAGCAGTACTTC. It is translated as CASTIGTGGPYEQYF.

With respect to this clone: An end of the junction does not agree with germline; a read error may underlie this. This chain connects TRBV13 to TRBJ2-2; D is possibly TRBD2 (7 bases). CDR1 and CDR2 (germline): PRHDT, FYEKMQ (reference sequence). The CDR3 has 13 amino acids. CDR3: CASSIGGARELFF. The CDR3 DNA is TGTGCCAGCAGCATAGGGGGGGCTCGGGAGCTGTTTTTT.

The chain is built from TRBV6-5 and TRBJ2-3; possible D gene TRBD2, 5 bases. Between the trimmed V and J ends, which lost 6 bases and 3 bases, there was a span of 16 bases. Germline V lookup: CDR1 MNHEY, CDR2 SVGAGI. The CDR3 sequence is 15 residues long. This chain's CDR3 is CASSPLSGLTDTQYF. CDR3 DNA: TGTGCCAGCAGCCCCCTTTCGGGGTTAACAGATACGCAGTATTTT.

This rearrangement joins TRBV5-6 to TRBJ1-4; a weak D match, TRBD1 (6 bases). Trimming took off 0 bases at V and 8 bases at J, with 14 bases between the two ends. There are 15 residues in the CDR3. CDR1 and CDR2 from the germline V gene are SGHDT and YYEEEE. Here the CDR3 reads CASSLGGTKGEKLFF. As DNA, the CDR3 is TGTGCCAGCAGCTTGGGTGGGACAAAGGGGGAAAAACTGTTTTTT.

This clone was observed a handful of times. V and J are TRBV18 and TRBJ1-2; the match to TRBD1 covers 7 bases. The germline V gene has CDR1 KGHSH and CDR2 LQKENI. After removal of 3 bases from V and 1 base from J, the junction contained 5 bases not matched to a gene. There are 15 residues in the CDR3. The CDR3 sequence is CASSPLGQINYGYTF. The CDR3 nucleotides read TGTGCCAGCTCACCGCTGGGACAGATTAACTATGGCTACACCTTC.

This clone was observed once. The chain has TRBV5-1 and TRBJ1-1; D perhaps matches TRBD1 (5 bases). The germline CDR1 and CDR2 sequences are SGHRS and YFSETQ. This CDR3 has 13 amino acids. V was shortened by 5 bases and J by 1 base, with 9 bases between the two germline ends. The CDR3 bases are TGCGCCAGCAGGGAGCAGGGGAACACTGAAGCTTTCTTT. It yields the protein CASREQGNTEAFF. Complete variable domain (other parts from reference TRBV5-1 and TRBJ1-1): KAGVTQTPRYLIKTRGQQVTLSCSPISGHRSVSWYQQTPGQGLQFLFEYFSETQRNKGNFPGRFSGRQFSNSRSEMNVSTLELGDSALYLCASREQGNTEAFFGQGTRLTVV.

This clone was recorded only once. The gene calls are TRBV18 and TRBJ2-3; TRBD2 matches 10 bases. Germline V lookup: CDR1 KGHSH, CDR2 LQKENI. V lost 3 bases to trimming and J lost 8 bases; unmatched junction nucleotides: 5. CDR3 length: 14 amino acids. CDR3 DNA sequence: TGTGCCAGCTCACCGGGGACTAGCGCCGGTACGCAGTATTTT. It translates to CASSPGTSAGTQYF.

The chain recombines TRBV4-2 with TRBJ2-7; TRBD2 might be the D (7 bases). The CDR3 sequence is 15 residues long. V gave up 1 base and J gave up 4 bases, with 14 bases separating them. Germline V gene data show CDR1 as LGHNA and CDR2 as YNFKEQ. CDR3 in amino acids: CASSQGSGGAYEQYF. The CDR3 DNA is TGTGCCAGCAGCCAAGGGTCGGGGGGCGCTTACGAGCAGTACTTC.

The chain links TRBV5-6 to TRBJ2-7; the match to TRBD1 covers 8 bases. The CDR3 is made up of 15 amino acids. From germline, CDR1 is SGHDT and CDR2 YYEEEE. The V and J ends lost 1 base and 3 bases, in that order; junction bases with no gene match: 6. The CDR3 region has the DNA TGTGCCAGCAGCTTGAGGATTACAGGGGGCTACGAGCAGTACTTC. Protein product: CASSLRITGGYEQYF.

The chain has TRBV11-2 and TRBJ2-3, with TRBD2 as a possible D gene (5 bases). Trimming cost V 5 bases and J 4 bases, with 19 bases left between them. Germline assignment: CDR1 SGHAT and CDR2 FQNNGV. The CDR3 length is 16 residues. CDR3 sequence reads: CASSRSDFVSPDTQYF. The CDR3 DNA reads TGTGCCAGCAGCCGGTCGGACTTCGTCTCCCCAGATACGCAGTATTTT. The entire variable domain, with the rest obtained from reference TRBV11-2 and TRBJ2-3, is as follows: EAGVAQSPRYKIIEKRQSVAFWCNPISGHATLYWYQQILGQGPKLLIQFQNNGVVDDSQLPKDRFSAERLKGVDSTLKIQPAKLEDSAVYLCASSRSDFVSPDTQYFGPGTRLTVL.

This sequence joins TRBV30 and TRBJ1-2; no clear D. This CDR3 contains 13 residues. The V gene lost 0 bases and the J gene lost 6 bases, with 11 bases spanning the gap. CDR1 and CDR2 (germline): GTSNPN, SVGIG (reference sequence). The CDR3 loop reads CAWSVSGSHGYTF. The CDR3 nucleotides read TGTGCCTGGAGTGTATCGGGATCCCATGGCTACACCTTC.

In its sample, this clone was seen once. This chain joins TRBV4-3 and TRBJ2-1; 7 bases fit TRBD2. CDR1 is LGHNA and CDR2 is YSLEER in the germline V gene. The V and J ends lost 3 bases and 9 bases, in that order; junction bases with no gene match: 17. This CDR3 has 17 residues. CDR3 in amino acids: CASSHIPWEGGLGEQFF. CDR3 in DNA: TGCGCCAGCAGCCATATCCCGTGGGAGGGAGGATTGGGTGAGCAGTTCTTC.

As concerns this clone: The junction and the germline gene differ at one end; a read error may be behind it. The chain links TRBV10-3 to TRBJ1-5; a possible D gene is TRBD1 (5 bases). The CDR3 totals 13 residues. CDR1 and CDR2 (germline): ENHRY, SYGVKD. CDR3: CAARGDSNQPQHF. The DNA of the CDR3 is TGCGCCGCACGGGGGGATAGCAATCAGCCCCAGCATTTT.

The rearrangement links TRBV18 to TRBJ2-4; 9 bases align to TRBD2. Germline V gene sequence: CDR1 KGHSH, CDR2 LQKENI. This CDR3 has 19 amino acids. J was trimmed by 4 bases and V by 3 bases; bases with no gene match: 16. In DNA, the CDR3 is TGTGCCAGCTCACCCCGGGATAGCGGGGGCAATTACGTAAAAAACATTCAGTACTTC. Translated: CASSPRDSGGNYVKNIQYF.

CDR3: CASSPAYNEQFF. CDR3 coding DNA: TGTGCCAGCAGTCCGGCCTACAATGAGCAGTTCTTC. J is TRBJ2-1 and V is TRBV12-3 or TRBV12-4; D unclear. V lost 5 bases to trimming and J lost 2 bases, with 4 bases between them. The CDR3 sequence is 12 residues long.

The chain has TRBV4-3 and TRBJ1-4; TRBD1 matches at 7 bases. The CDR3 runs 14 residues. From germline, CDR1 is LGHNA and CDR2 YSLEER. Germline trimming cut 1 base from V and 7 bases from J; bases unmatched to any gene: 3. CDR3 protein: CASSQGQGGEKLFF. The CDR3 DNA reads TGCGCCAGCAGCCAAGGACAGGGTGGTGAAAAACTGTTTTTT.

The chain uses TRBV7-2 and TRBJ1-1; 9 bases match TRBD1. This CDR3 spans 16 amino acids. Per germline, CDR1 SGHTA and CDR2 FQGNSA. V shed 2 bases and J 1 base; nucleotides not matched to a gene: 5. The DNA for the CDR3 is TGTGCCAGCAGCTTAATGGCGACAGGGGGGAACACTGAAGCTTTCTTT. Its translation: CASSLMATGGNTEAFF.

This clone has a count of ten or more. The V and J genes are TRBV5-1 and TRBJ1-2; the D is unclear. The germline V gene has CDR1 SGHRS and CDR2 YFSETQ. Trimming took 0 bases from V and 4 from J, leaving 7 bases between them. The CDR3 is 13 amino acids. CDR3 in DNA: TGCGCCAGCAGCTTGGGCGCCGCCTATGGCTACACCTTC. It translates to CASSLGAAYGYTF.